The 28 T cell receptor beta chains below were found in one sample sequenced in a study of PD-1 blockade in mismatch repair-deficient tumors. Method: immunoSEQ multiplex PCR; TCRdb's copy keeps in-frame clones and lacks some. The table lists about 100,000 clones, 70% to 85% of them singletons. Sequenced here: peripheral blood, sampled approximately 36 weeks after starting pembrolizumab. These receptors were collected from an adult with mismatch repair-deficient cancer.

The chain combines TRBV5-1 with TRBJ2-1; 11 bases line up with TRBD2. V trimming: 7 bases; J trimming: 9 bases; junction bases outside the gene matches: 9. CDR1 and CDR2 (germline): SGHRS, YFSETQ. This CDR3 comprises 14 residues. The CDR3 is CASAGTSGFPEQFF. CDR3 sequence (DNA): TGCGCCAGCGCCGGGACTAGCGGATTTCCTGAGCAGTTCTTC.

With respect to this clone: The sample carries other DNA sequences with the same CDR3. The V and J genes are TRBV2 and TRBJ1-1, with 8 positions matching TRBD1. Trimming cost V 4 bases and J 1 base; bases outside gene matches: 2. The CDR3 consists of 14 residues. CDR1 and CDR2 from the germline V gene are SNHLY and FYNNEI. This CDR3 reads CASSVDRGNTEAFF. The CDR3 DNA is TGTGCCAGCAGTGTTGACAGGGGGAACACTGAAGCTTTCTTT.

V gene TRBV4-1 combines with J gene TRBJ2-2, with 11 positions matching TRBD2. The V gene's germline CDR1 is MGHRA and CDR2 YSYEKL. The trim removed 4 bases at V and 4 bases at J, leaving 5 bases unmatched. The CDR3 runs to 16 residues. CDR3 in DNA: TGCGCCAGCAGCCCAACTAGCGGGAGAATCACCGGGGAGCTGTTTTTT. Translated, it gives CASSPTSGRITGELFF.

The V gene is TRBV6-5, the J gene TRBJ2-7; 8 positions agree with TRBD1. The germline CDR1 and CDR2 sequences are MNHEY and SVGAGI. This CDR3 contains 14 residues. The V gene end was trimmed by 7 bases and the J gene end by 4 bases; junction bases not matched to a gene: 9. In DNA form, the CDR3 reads TGTGCCAGCACCTCGGACAGGGTCCCTTACGAGCAGTACTTC. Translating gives CASTSDRVPYEQYF.

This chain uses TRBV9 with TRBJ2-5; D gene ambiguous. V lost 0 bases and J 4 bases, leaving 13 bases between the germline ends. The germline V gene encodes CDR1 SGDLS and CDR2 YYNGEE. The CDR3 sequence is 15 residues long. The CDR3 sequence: CASSVEGIGGETQYF. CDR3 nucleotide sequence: TGTGCCAGCAGCGTAGAAGGAATTGGCGGAGAGACCCAGTACTTC.

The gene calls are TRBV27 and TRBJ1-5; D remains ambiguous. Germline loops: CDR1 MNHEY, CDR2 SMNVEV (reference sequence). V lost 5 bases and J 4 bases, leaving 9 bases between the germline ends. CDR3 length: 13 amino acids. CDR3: CASSRGVNQPQHF. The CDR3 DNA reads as TGTGCCAGCAGTCGTGGGGTGAATCAGCCCCAGCATTTT.

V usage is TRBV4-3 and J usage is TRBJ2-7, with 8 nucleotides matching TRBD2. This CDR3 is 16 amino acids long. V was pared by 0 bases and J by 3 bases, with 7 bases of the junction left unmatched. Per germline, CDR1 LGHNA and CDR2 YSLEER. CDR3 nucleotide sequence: TGCGCCAGCAGCCAAGATCGTACTAGCGGACTCTACGAGCAGTACTTC. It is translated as CASSQDRTSGLYEQYF.

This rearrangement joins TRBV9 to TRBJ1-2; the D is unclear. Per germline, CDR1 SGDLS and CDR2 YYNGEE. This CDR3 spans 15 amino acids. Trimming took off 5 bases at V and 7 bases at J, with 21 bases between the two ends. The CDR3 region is CASSLDLGIYGGYTF. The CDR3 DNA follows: TGTGCCAGCAGTTTGGACCTCGGCATATATGGTGGCTACACCTTC.

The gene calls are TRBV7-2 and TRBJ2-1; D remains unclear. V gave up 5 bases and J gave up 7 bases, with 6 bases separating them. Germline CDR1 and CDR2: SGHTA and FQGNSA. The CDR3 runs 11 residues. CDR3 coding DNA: TGTGCCAGCAGCCCCCGAAATGAGCAGTTCTTC. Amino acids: CASSPRNEQFF.

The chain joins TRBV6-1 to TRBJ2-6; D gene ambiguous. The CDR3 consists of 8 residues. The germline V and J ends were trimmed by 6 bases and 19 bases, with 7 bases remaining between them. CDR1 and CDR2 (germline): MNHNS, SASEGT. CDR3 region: CASRHRTF. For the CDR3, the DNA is TGTGCCAGCAGACATCGAACTTTC.

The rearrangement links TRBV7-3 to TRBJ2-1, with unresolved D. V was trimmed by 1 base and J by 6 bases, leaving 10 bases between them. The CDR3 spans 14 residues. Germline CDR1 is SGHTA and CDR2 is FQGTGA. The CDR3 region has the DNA TGTGCCAGCAGCTTAAGGGCTAGTGTCAATGAGCAGTTCTTC. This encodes CASSLRASVNEQFF. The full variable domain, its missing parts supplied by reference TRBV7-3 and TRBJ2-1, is GAGVSQTPSNKVTEKGKYVELRCDPISGHTALYWYRQSLGQGPEFLIYFQGTGAADDSGLPNDRFFAVRPEGSVSTLKIQRTERGDSAVYLCASSLRASVNEQFFGPGTRLTVL.

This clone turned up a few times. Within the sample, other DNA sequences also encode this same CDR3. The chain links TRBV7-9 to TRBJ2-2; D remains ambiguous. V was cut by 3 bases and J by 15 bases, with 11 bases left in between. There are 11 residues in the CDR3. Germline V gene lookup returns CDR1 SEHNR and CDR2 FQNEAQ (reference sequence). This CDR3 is CASSFGQKVFF. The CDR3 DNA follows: TGTGCCAGCAGCTTTGGGCAGAAGGTGTTTTTT.

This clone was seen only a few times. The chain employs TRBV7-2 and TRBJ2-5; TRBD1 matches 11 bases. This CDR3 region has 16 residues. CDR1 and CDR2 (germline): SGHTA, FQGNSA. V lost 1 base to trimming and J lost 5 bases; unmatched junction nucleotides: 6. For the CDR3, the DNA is TGTGCCAGCAGCTTAGTCGGGACAGGGGGGAGGGAGACCCAGTACTTC. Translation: CASSLVGTGGRETQYF.

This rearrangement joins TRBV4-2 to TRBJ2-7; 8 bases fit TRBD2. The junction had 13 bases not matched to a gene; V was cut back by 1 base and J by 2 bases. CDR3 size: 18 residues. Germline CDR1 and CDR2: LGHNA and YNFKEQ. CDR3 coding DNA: TGTGCCAGCAGCCAAGTGTGGATTAGCGGGGAGGGAACCTACGAGCAGTACTTC. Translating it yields CASSQVWISGEGTYEQYF.

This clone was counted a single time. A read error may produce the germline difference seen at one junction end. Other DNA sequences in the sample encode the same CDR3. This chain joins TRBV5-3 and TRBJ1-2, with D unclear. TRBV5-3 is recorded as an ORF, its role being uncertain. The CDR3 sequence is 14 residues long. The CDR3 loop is CARSLKGTNYGYTF. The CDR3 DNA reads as TGTGCCAGAAGCTTGAAGGGAACTAACTATGGCTACACCTTT.

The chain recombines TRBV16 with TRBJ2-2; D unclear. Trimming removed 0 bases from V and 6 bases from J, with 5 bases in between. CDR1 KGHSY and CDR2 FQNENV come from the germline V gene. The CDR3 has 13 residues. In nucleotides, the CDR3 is TGTGCCAGCAGCCAATCAAAGGCCGGGGAGCTGTTTTTT. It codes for CASSQSKAGELFF.

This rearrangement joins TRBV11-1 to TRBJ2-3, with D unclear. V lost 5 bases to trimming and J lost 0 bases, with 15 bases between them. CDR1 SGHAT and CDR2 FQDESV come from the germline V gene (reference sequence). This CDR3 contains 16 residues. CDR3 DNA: TGTGCCAGCAGCCCATTTGACAAGCCTAGCACAGATACGCAGTATTTT. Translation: CASSPFDKPSTDTQYF.

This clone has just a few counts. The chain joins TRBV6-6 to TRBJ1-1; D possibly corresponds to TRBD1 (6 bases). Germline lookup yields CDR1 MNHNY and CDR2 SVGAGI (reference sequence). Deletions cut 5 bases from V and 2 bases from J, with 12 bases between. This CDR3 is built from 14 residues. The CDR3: CASSNGGLNTEAFF. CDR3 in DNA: TGTGCCAGCAGTAACGGGGGGCTCAACACTGAAGCTTTCTTT.

Here the CDR3 reads CASSLDSLGGGYTF. The CDR3 DNA reads TGTGCCAGCAGCTTAGACAGCCTTGGAGGGGGCTACACCTTC. J is TRBJ1-2 and V is TRBV7-2, with unresolved D. V lost 1 base to trimming and J lost 8 bases, with 14 bases between them. The germline gives CDR1 SGHTA, CDR2 FQGNSA. The CDR3 covers 14 residues.

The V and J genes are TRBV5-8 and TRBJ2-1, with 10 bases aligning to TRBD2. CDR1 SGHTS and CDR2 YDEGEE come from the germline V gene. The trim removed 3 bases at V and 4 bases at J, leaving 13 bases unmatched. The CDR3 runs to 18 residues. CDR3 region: CASSSTGLAVTVYNEQFF. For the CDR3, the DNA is TGTGCCAGCAGCTCGACTGGACTAGCGGTAACCGTATACAATGAGCAGTTCTTC.

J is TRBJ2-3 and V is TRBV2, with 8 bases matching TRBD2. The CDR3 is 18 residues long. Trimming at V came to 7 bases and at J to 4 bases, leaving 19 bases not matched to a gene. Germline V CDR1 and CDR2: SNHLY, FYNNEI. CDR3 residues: CASTRTPSGSLSSDTQYF. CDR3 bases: TGTGCCAGCACCAGGACGCCCAGCGGGAGTCTGAGCTCAGATACGCAGTATTTT.

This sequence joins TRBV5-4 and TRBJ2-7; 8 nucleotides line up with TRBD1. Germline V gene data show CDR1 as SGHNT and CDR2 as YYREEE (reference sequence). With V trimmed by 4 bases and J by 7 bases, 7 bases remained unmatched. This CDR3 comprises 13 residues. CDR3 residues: CASSGQGASEQYF. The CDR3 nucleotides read TGTGCCAGCAGCGGCCAGGGGGCAAGTGAGCAGTACTTC.

CDR3 sequence reads: CASSIRLAGGPDTQYF. DNA of the CDR3: TGTGCCAGTAGTATCCGACTAGCGGGAGGTCCAGATACGCAGTATTTT. The V gene is TRBV19, the J gene TRBJ2-3, with 13 bases aligning to TRBD2. Germline-derived CDR1 and CDR2 are LNHDA and SQIVND (reference sequence). There are 16 residues in the CDR3. After removal of 3 bases from V and 4 bases from J, the junction contained 4 bases not matched to a gene.

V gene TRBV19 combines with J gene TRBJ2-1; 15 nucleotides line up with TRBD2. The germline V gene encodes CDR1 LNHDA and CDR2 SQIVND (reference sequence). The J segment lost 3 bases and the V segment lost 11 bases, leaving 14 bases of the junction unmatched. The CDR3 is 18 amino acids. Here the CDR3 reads CASEGLAGGTSFYNEQFF. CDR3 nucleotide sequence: TGTGCCTCAGAGGGACTAGCGGGAGGCACTTCCTTCTACAATGAGCAGTTCTTC.

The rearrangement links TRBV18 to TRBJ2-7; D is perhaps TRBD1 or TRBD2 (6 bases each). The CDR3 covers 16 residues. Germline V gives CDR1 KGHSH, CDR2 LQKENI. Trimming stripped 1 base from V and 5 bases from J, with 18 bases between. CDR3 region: CASSPRPWRGEDEQYF. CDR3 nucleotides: TGTGCCAGCTCACCACGACCGTGGAGGGGGGAAGACGAGCAGTACTTC.

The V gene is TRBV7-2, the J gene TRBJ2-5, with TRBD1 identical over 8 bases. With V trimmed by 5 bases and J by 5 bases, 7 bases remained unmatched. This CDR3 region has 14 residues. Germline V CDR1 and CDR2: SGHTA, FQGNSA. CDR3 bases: TGTGCCAGCAGCGAAGACAGGGGACGGGAGACCCAGTACTTC. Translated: CASSEDRGRETQYF.

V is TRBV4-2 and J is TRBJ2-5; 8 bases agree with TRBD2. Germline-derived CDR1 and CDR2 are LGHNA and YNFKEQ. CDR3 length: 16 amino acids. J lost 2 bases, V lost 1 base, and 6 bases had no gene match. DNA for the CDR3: TGTGCCAGCAGCCAAGCTAGCGGGCCTGAACAAGAGACCCAGTACTTC. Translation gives CASSQASGPEQETQYF.

DNA for the CDR3: TGTGCCAGCAGCTTGGGACCCGTGGAGACCCAGTACTTC. Translated, it gives CASSLGPVETQYF. This sequence joins TRBV7-9 and TRBJ2-5; D is tentatively TRBD1 or TRBD2 (5 bases each). This CDR3 comprises 13 residues. Germline V gives CDR1 SEHNR, CDR2 FQNEAQ (reference sequence). Trimming took off 3 bases at V and 5 bases at J, with 10 bases between the two ends.